The 12 T cell receptor beta chains reported below all come from one sample, sequenced in a study of control samples from healthy donors and cancer patients. Method: immunoSEQ multiplex PCR; TCRdb's copy keeps in-frame clones and lacks some. The sample contains tens of thousands of clones, over 85% of which appear only once. Sample: PBMCs. The origin of the receptors is a woman aged 55-70 years with head and neck cancer.

V is TRBV5-4 and J is TRBJ2-1; 8 bases map to TRBD1. CDR3 length: 16 amino acids. Trimming removed 0 bases from V and 3 bases from J; junction bases left unmatched: 5. In germline, CDR1 is SGHNT, CDR2 YYREEE (reference sequence). The CDR3 bases are TGTGCCAGCAGCTTGGATCCAGGGGGCTTCTACAATGAGCAGTTCTTC. This sequence encodes CASSLDPGGFYNEQFF. Looking up the rest from reference TRBV5-4 and TRBJ2-1 gives the full variable domain: ETGVTQSPTHLIKTRGQQVTLRCSSQSGHNTVSWYQQALGQGPQFIFQYYREEENGRGNFPPRFSGLQFPNYSSELNVNALELDDSALYLCASSLDPGGFYNEQFFGPGTRLTVL.

J is TRBJ2-3 and V is TRBV3-1 (or the pseudogene TRBV3-2); D gene unclear. From germline, CDR1 is LGHDT and CDR2 YNNKEL (reference sequence). The CDR3 covers 12 residues. The germline V and J ends were trimmed by 0 bases and 6 bases, with 4 bases remaining between them. DNA of the CDR3: TGTGCCAGCAGCCAAGATATTGATACGCAGTATTTT. As protein: CASSQDIDTQYF.

This chain uses TRBV11-2 with TRBJ2-1; 12 bases line up with TRBD2. J lost 6 bases, V lost 5 bases, and 5 bases had no gene match. Germline V gene lookup returns CDR1 SGHAT and CDR2 FQNNGV. This CDR3 has 15 residues. The CDR3 protein is CASSLLAGGPNEQFF. The DNA for the CDR3 is TGTGCCAGCAGCCTACTAGCGGGAGGCCCCAATGAGCAGTTCTTC.

V and J are TRBV6-5 and TRBJ2-5, with a possible D match to TRBD1 (5 bases). The CDR3 is 13 amino acids. The V and J ends lost 6 bases and 4 bases respectively, with 12 bases between them. Germline V gene lookup returns CDR1 MNHEY and CDR2 SVGAGI. CDR3 loop: CASRGRVRETQYF. The DNA of the CDR3 is TGTGCCAGCAGGGGGCGCGTCCGAGAGACCCAGTACTTC.

The V gene is TRBV7-9, the J gene TRBJ1-3, with 10 bases identical to TRBD1. The CDR3 has 16 amino acids. Trimming took 5 bases from V and 4 from J; bases not matched to a gene: 8. Germline CDR1 and CDR2: SEHNR and FQNEAQ (reference sequence). The DNA for the CDR3 is TGTGCCAGCAGCCCTACCGGGACAGGGGACGGAAACACCATATATTTT. This sequence encodes CASSPTGTGDGNTIYF.

The chain is built from TRBV11-2 and TRBJ2-2, with a possible D match to TRBD2 (6 bases). The CDR3 sequence is 16 residues long. CDR1 is SGHAT and CDR2 is FQNNGV in the germline V gene. V was cut by 5 bases and J by 4 bases, with 17 bases left in between. Here the CDR3 DNA reads TGTGCCAGCAGCGCCAATCCCGGGGGTCGCACCGGGGAGCTGTTTTTT. It is translated as CASSANPGGRTGELFF.

The chain has TRBV5-4 and TRBJ2-7; 10 bases align to TRBD2. V gave up 3 bases and J gave up 6 bases; unmatched junction bases: 15. The germline CDR1 and CDR2 sequences are SGHNT and YYREEE (reference sequence). The CDR3 loop spans 17 amino acids. CDR3: CASSSPSGRARGGEQYF. The DNA of the CDR3 is TGTGCCAGCAGCTCCCCCAGCGGGAGGGCCCGGGGGGGCGAGCAGTACTTC. Variable domain in full (rest from reference TRBV5-4 and TRBJ2-7): ETGVTQSPTHLIKTRGQQVTLRCSSQSGHNTVSWYQQALGQGPQFIFQYYREEENGRGNFPPRFSGLQFPNYSSELNVNALELDDSALYLCASSSPSGRARGGEQYFGPGTRLTVT.

V is TRBV29-1 and J is TRBJ1-1; no clear D. Between the trimmed V and J ends, which lost 6 bases and 0 bases, there was a span of 11 bases. This CDR3 region has 13 residues. Germline-derived CDR1 and CDR2 are SQVTM and ANQGSEA. The CDR3 region has the DNA TGCAGCGTGTCGTCAGCCTTGAACACTGAAGCTTTCTTT. Translating it yields CSVSSALNTEAFF. Full variable domain (outside the CDR3, taken from reference TRBV29-1 and TRBJ1-1): SAVISQKPSRDICQRGTSLTIQCQVDSQVTMMFWYRQQPGQSLTLIATANQGSEATYESGFVIDKFPISRPNLTFSTLTVSNMSPEDSSIYLCSVSSALNTEAFFGQGTRLTVV.

The V gene is TRBV11-2, the J gene TRBJ2-5; D assignment may be TRBD1 or TRBD2 (5 bases each). The germline V gene encodes CDR1 SGHAT and CDR2 FQNNGV. V dropped 5 bases and J dropped 1 base, with 11 bases sitting between them. CDR3 length: 14 residues. The CDR3: CASSRDGVQETQYF. DNA for the CDR3: TGTGCCAGCAGCCGGGACGGCGTCCAAGAGACCCAGTACTTC.

Note on this clone: One end of the junction is discordant with germline, which a read error may explain. The chain couples TRBV3-1 (or the pseudogene TRBV3-2) to TRBJ2-1; D gene unclear. The CDR3 extends over 13 amino acids. CDR1 and CDR2 (germline): LGHDT, YNNKEL (reference sequence). In nucleotides, the CDR3 is TGTGCCAGCAGCCAAGACTCCAACAATGAGCAGTTCTTC. This sequence encodes CASSQDSNNEQFF.

CDR3 amino acids: CASSNPGTFPSPLHF. The CDR3, as DNA: TGTGCCAGCTCAAATCCCGGGACTTTCCCATCACCCCTCCACTTT. V gene TRBV18 combines with J gene TRBJ1-6; tentatively, D is TRBD1 (5 bases). The germline V gene encodes CDR1 KGHSH and CDR2 LQKENI. The CDR3 runs 15 residues. Trimming stripped 5 bases from V and 10 bases from J, with 18 bases between.

The V call is TRBV6-2 or TRBV6-3, the J call TRBJ2-1, with 14 bases that match TRBD2. V shed 2 bases, J shed 6 bases, and the junction held 6 bases outside the gene matches. Germline V CDR1 and CDR2: MNHEY, SVGEGT. The CDR3 consists of 17 residues. The CDR3 sequence is CASSYGRTSGRSNEQFF. CDR3 DNA sequence: TGTGCCAGCAGTTACGGAAGGACTAGCGGGAGGTCCAATGAGCAGTTCTTC.